This T cell receptor beta chain derives from a study of regulatory T cells in long-lasting Graves disease. General study points: Persistent patients shared more public clonotypes (roughly 2,800) than new patients (nearly 1,000).

Time point given: newly diagnosed GD, antithyroid drugs for less than 3 months. PBMC RNA served as the TCR library source. Germline lookup yields CDR1 DFQATT and CDR2 SNEGSKA (reference sequence). J lost 3 bases, V lost 6 bases, and 7 bases had no gene match. This CDR3 spans 15 amino acids. This clonotype was recorded at least ten times. Antigen specificity is unknown. CDR3 regions were amplified by Arm-PCR using iRepertoire HTBI primers to build TCR beta libraries. TCRdb re-called the multiplex PCR reads with MiXCR, one entry per CDR3 protein. The sample has around 500,000 distinct CDR3 sequences; roughly 14% are singletons. This sample was also put to use in a study of T cells in Graves' hyperthyroidism and ophthalmopathy.

This TCR came from a man aged 25 to 45 with Graves disease. Specimen: peripheral blood mononuclear cells (PBMCs), collected at new diagnosis, from a patient treated with antithyroid drugs. The chain couples TRBV20-1 to TRBJ2-5, with TRBD2 identical over 13 bases. The CDR3 spells CSATGTSGAKETQYF. In nucleotides, the CDR3 is TGCAGTGCGACCGGGACTAGCGGGGCCAAAGAGACCCAGTACTTC.